The next 2 T cell receptor beta chains were all read from a single sample in a study of blood T cell repertoires in COVID-19 (dated by TCRdb to about 2020). Library creation used the immunoSEQ multiplex PCR assay. As stored in TCRdb, this immuneACCESS dataset retains in-frame rearrangements with V and J assigned. A fraction of the clones does not appear; measured against another copy, unresolved V genes explain less than half of the discrepancy, and the remainder lacks a known reason. Counted in this sample were some 220,000 clones; 65% to 90% of them appeared once. Of the sample, more than 2% is held by the ten largest clones. Sequences were obtained from peripheral blood. These receptors were collected from a woman aged 70-85 years with COVID-19, enrolled during active disease.

CDR3 protein: CASGFYVEITF. The CDR3 DNA is TGTGCTAGTGGTTTTTACGTGGAGATCACCTTC. This sequence joins TRBV12-5 and TRBJ1-2; D is ambiguous. The V end lost 3 bases, the J end lost 13 bases, and 12 bases lay between the germline ends. The CDR3 is 11 residues long. The germline V gene encodes CDR1 LGHNT and CDR2 FRNRAP.

The chain links TRBV5-1 to TRBJ2-5; the D gene is possibly TRBD2 (6 bases). The germline CDR1 and CDR2 sequences are SGHRS and YFSETQ. CDR3 size: 16 residues. V was cut by 4 bases and J by 9 bases, with 25 bases left in between. This chain's CDR3 is CASSSQGADLPGAQYF. The CDR3 DNA follows: TGCGCCAGCAGCAGCCAAGGAGCGGATCTCCCGGGGGCCCAGTACTTC.